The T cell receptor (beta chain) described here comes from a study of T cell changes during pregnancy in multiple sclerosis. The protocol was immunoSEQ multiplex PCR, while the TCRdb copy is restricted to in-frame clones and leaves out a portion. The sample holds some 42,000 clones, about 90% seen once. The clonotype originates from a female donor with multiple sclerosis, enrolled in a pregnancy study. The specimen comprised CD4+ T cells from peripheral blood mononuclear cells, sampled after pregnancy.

This CDR3 reads CASGPGRSGGRDTQYF. CDR3 DNA: TGTGCCAGCGGGCCCGGACGTAGCGGGGGTCGAGATACGCAGTATTTT. This chain uses TRBV2 with TRBJ2-3, with 9 bases fitting TRBD2. The V gene's germline CDR1 is SNHLY and CDR2 FYNNEI. The V segment lost 8 bases and the J segment 5 bases; nucleotides outside the gene matches: 14. This CDR3 contains 16 residues.